The present TCR beta chain was sequenced within a study of T cells in Graves' hyperthyroidism and ophthalmopathy. General study findings and limits: The model foresaw ophthalmopathy a median approximately 6.1 months prior to onset. Blood also held most thyroid clonotypes expanded beyond 0.001. A model using 13 V-J features told ophthalmopathy apart from stable hyperthyroidism.

For this clonotype: Its specificity is unknown.

V shed 5 bases and J shed 1 base, with 8 bases lying between them. The germline V gene encodes CDR1 MDHEN and CDR2 SYDVKM. This CDR3 contains 13 residues. PBMCs stemmed from around 10 ml fresh peripheral blood. Amplified TCR beta CDR3 regions derived from RNA transcripts. First-round RT-PCR with HTBI primers amplified the TCR CDR3 region. Each CDR3 protein is one row after TCRdb ran MiXCR on the multiplex PCR reads. The table includes 650,000 to 750,000 distinct CDR3 sequences, roughly 15% detected once. The clonotype comes from a young woman with Graves' hyperthyroidism. The sequencing input was blood. The chain links TRBV28 to TRBJ2-5, with D uncertain. The CDR3 protein is CASSLYLQETQYF. CDR3 nucleotides: TGTGCCAGCAGTCTTTATCTCCAAGAGACCCAGTACTTC. Variable domain in full (rest from reference TRBV28 and TRBJ2-5): DVKVTQSSRYLVKRTGEKVFLECVQDMDHENMFWYRQDPGLGLRLIYFSYDVKMKEKGDIPEGYSVSREKKERFSLILESASTNQTSMYLCASSLYLQETQYFGPGTRLLVL.